This T cell receptor beta chain was captured by sequencing in a study of metastatic and nonmetastatic thyroid tumors. Study-level information: Repertoires of blood and of tissue (tumor or nodule) from malignant and benign thyroid patients were compared.

This clone was detected ten times or more. Treatment of any kind had been given to no patient before thyroid surgery. As processed by the authors: Variation in CDR3 across clinicopathological groups served as the basis for constructing a distant-metastasis classifier in papillary thyroid cancer. TCRdb reprocessed the PCR reads using MiXCR. The V and J calls were not made by the authors but by TCRdb's processing. Here the sample spans fewer than 40,000 clones, roughly 25% being singletons. Sequencing input: blood. The TCR comes from a female donor with papillary thyroid cancer or a benign thyroid nodule (not recorded which). Some clones in this sample may be carry-over from other donors' samples.

DNA of the CDR3: TGTGCCAGCAGCTTAGGACAGGGAGGCTACGAGCAGTACTTC. Its translation is CASSLGQGGYEQYF. The chain couples TRBV11-3 to TRBJ2-7; D perhaps matches TRBD1 (7 bases). V lost 1 base and J lost 3, with 10 bases in between. The germline V gene encodes CDR1 SGHNT and CDR2 YENEEA. CDR3 length: 14 amino acids.